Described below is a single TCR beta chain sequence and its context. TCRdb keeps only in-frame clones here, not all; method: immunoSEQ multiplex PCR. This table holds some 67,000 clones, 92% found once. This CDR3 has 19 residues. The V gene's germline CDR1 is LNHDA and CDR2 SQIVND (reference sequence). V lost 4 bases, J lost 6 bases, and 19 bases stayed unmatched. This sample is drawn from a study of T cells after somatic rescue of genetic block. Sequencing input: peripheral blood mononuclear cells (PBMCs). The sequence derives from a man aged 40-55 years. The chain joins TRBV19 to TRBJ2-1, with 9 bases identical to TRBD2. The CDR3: CASSTVHNPYAGGGNEQFF. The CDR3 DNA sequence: TGTGCCAGTAGTACCGTTCACAACCCCTATGCGGGAGGGGGCAATGAGCAGTTCTTC.